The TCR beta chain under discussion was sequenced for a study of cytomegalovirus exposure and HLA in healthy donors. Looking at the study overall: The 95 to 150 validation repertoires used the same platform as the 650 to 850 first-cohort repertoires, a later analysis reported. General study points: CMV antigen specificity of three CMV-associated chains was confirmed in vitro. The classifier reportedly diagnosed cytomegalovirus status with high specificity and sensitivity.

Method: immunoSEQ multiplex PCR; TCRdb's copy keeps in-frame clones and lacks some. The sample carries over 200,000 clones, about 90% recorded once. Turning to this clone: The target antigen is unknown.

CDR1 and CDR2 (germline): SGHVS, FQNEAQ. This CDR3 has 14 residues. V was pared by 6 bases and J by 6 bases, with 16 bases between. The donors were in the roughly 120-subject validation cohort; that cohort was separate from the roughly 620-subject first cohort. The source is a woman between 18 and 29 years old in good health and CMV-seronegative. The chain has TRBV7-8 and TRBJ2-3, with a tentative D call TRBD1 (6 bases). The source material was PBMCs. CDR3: CASSNRVLTDTQYF. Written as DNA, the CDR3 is TGTGCCAGCAGTAACAGGGTCCTGACGGATACGCAGTATTTT.